This T cell receptor (beta chain) was captured by sequencing in a study of a mutant IDH1 vaccine in newly diagnosed glioma. Sequenced by immunoSEQ multiplex PCR; TCRdb stores in-frame clones only, minus some. Here the sample spans about 54,000 clones, roughly 87% being singletons. Time point indicated: week 47, end of study. Doses comprised 300 ug of mutant IDH1 20-mer peptide each, plus topical imiquimod. Worth noting for this clone: Its antigen remains unknown.

The CDR3 has 15 residues. The V and J ends lost 1 base and 4 bases, in that order; junction bases with no gene match: 10. CDR1 and CDR2 (germline): GTSNPN, SVGIG (reference sequence). The clonotype comes from a woman in her 50s with glioma. The sequencing used PBMCs, collected from a glioma patient whose treatment included an IDH1 peptide vaccine. The chain uses TRBV30 and TRBJ2-7, with 7 positions matching TRBD1. CDR3 in amino acids: CAWSGVGTAIYEQYF. The CDR3 nucleotides are TGTGCCTGGAGTGGTGTCGGGACAGCGATTTACGAGCAGTACTTC.